These 9 T cell receptor beta chains were sequenced from one sample in a study of shared clonotypes between healthy human individuals. Data came from immunoSEQ multiplex PCR; TCRdb stores just in-frame clones and leaves some out. The sample has around 2.3 million clones, nearly 97% seen once; the top ten hold 0.1% to 0.15%. The sequencing sample was made of naive CD4+ T cells sorted from blood. Stated subset: CD45RA+ positively selected. These receptors all come from a man between 18 and 35 years old in good health.

On this clone: The same CDR3 can be traced to other DNA sequences in this sample. The V call is TRBV5-6, the J call TRBJ2-6; TRBD1 agrees at 9 bases. Germline CDR1 SGHDT, CDR2 YYEEEE. This CDR3 spans 15 amino acids. V trimming: 4 bases; J trimming: 4 bases; junction bases outside the gene matches: 3. This CDR3 reads CASSGTGLGANVLTF. The CDR3 DNA follows: TGTGCCAGCAGCGGGACAGGGTTGGGGGCCAACGTCCTGACTTTC.

The V gene is TRBV4-1, the J gene TRBJ2-3; 12 nucleotides agree with TRBD1. Germline lookup yields CDR1 MGHRA and CDR2 YSYEKL. This CDR3 is 16 amino acids long. V lost 4 bases to trimming and J lost 4 bases; unmatched junction nucleotides: 6. CDR3 nucleotides: TGCGCCAGCAGCCGCTCCGGGACAGGGGGCGCAGATACGCAGTATTTT. Its protein product is CASSRSGTGGADTQYF.

This rearrangement joins TRBV5-1 to TRBJ1-1, with D perhaps matching TRBD1 (5 bases). Germline assignment: CDR1 SGHRS and CDR2 YFSETQ. The ends were cut back, 4 bases at V and 2 bases at J, with 18 bases in the middle. The CDR3 extends over 16 amino acids. CDR3 DNA: TGCGCCAGCAGCAGACAGCCGTCTGGGGAAAACACTGAAGCTTTCTTT. This sequence encodes CASSRQPSGENTEAFF.

V usage is TRBV7-2 and J usage is TRBJ2-1; 8 nucleotides align to TRBD1. The CDR3 sequence is 14 residues long. The germline V gene has CDR1 SGHTA and CDR2 FQGNSA. J lost 10 bases, V lost 4 bases, and 9 bases had no gene match. CDR3 residues: CASSSRTGMSEQFF. DNA for the CDR3: TGTGCCAGCAGCTCCCGGACAGGGATGTCGGAGCAGTTCTTC.

Of note for this clone: The same CDR3 also results from other DNA sequences found in this sample. This chain connects TRBV10-1 to TRBJ1-5, with D unclear. The CDR3 length is 13 residues. The germline V gene has CDR1 WNHNN and CDR2 SYGVQD (reference sequence). V was cut by 0 bases and J by 6 bases, with 6 bases left in between. For the CDR3, the DNA is TGCGCCAGCAGTGAGTCGGGCGGTCAGCCCCAGCATTTT. The encoded protein is CASSESGGQPQHF.

The chain carries TRBV6-6 and TRBJ2-7, with 8 bases aligning to TRBD1. Germline lookup yields CDR1 MNHNY and CDR2 SVGAGI (reference sequence). CDR3 size: 16 residues. The trim removed 6 bases at V and 3 bases at J, leaving 13 bases unmatched. CDR3 nucleotide sequence: TGTGCCAGCAGCGTAAAGACAGGGGTAGGGAGCTACGAGCAGTACTTC. Its protein is CASSVKTGVGSYEQYF.

V usage is TRBV29-1 and J usage is TRBJ2-5, with D tentatively TRBD1 (5 bases). The germline gives CDR1 SQVTM, CDR2 ANQGSEA. The V end was cut by 7 bases, the J end by 7 bases, with 10 bases between. This CDR3 contains 10 residues. CDR3 sequence: CSGLQGTQYF. The CDR3 nucleotides read TGCAGCGGTCTTCAGGGGACCCAGTACTTC.

On this clone itself: This sample includes further DNA sequences coding for the same CDR3. CDR3 sequence (DNA): TGTGCCTGGTCGACAGGGATTAGCAATCAGCCCCAGCATTTT. Protein product: CAWSTGISNQPQHF. V is TRBV30 and J is TRBJ1-5; 7 bases line up with TRBD1. V shed 5 bases and J 0 bases; nucleotides not matched to a gene: 4. The CDR3 is made up of 14 amino acids. Germline loops: CDR1 GTSNPN, CDR2 SVGIG (reference sequence).

The CDR3 nucleotides are TGCGCCAGCAGCCAAGATGAGCAGGGGAAAAGGGAGAACACTGAAGCTTTCTTT. It specifies CASSQDEQGKRENTEAFF. This chain uses TRBV4-3 with TRBJ1-1, with D perhaps matching TRBD1 (6 bases). Germline V gives CDR1 LGHNA, CDR2 YSLEER. The CDR3 runs to 18 residues. Trimming stripped 0 bases from V and 1 base from J, with 18 bases between.